The table lists the clone carrying this T cell receptor (beta chain) with a count of one. The data derive from a study of blood T cell repertoires in COVID-19. In the source study's methods: Researchers report that nucleated cell counts were estimated from reference gene primer amplification. TCRdb's copy holds only in-frame clones and misses some; the assay was immunoSEQ multiplex PCR. D and trimming were read from the DNA, whereas the V and J calls and clone size are those reported in that table. The sample yields 200,000 or so clones, 80% to 90% seen once. Trimming shortened V by 6 bases and J by 4 bases, and 12 bases separated the two germline ends. The germline CDR1 and CDR2 sequences are SNHLY and FYNNEI. The CDR3 contains 13 residues.

The clonotype comes from a woman in her forties with acute COVID-19. This rearrangement joins TRBV2 to TRBJ1-2, with D perhaps TRBD1 (6 bases). Sequencing was carried out using PBMCs or T cells enriched from blood (not recorded which). CDR3 loop: CASRAGTLYGYTF. The CDR3 region has the DNA TGTGCCAGCAGGGCCGGGACACTCTATGGCTACACCTTC.